This T cell receptor (beta chain) was found in a study of T cells in tumors after PD-1 blockade. Study summary: On average, tumor samples gave more than 25,000 TCR templates and about 6,300 unique clonotypes. The study's findings and limits: Peripheral recruitment is suggested, as some novel exhausted tumor clones were in pre-treatment blood.

Repertoires were generated with immunoSEQ multiplex PCR, while TCRdb's copy carries only in-frame clones and drops some. Among roughly 8,200 clones listed, roughly three fifths were seen once. A word on this clone: What it binds is not known.

CDR1 SGDLS and CDR2 YYNGEE come from the germline V gene. CDR3 length: 14 residues. The V end lost 3 bases, the J end lost 3 bases, and 9 bases lay between the germline ends. The input for sequencing was tumor tissue, taken after anti-PD-1 treatment. The chain couples TRBV9 to TRBJ2-2, with TRBD2 as a possible D gene (6 bases). The sequence derives from a human donor with basal cell carcinoma. The CDR3 is CASSGDFDTGELFF. The CDR3 DNA reads TGTGCCAGCAGCGGGGACTTCGACACCGGGGAGCTGTTTTTT.